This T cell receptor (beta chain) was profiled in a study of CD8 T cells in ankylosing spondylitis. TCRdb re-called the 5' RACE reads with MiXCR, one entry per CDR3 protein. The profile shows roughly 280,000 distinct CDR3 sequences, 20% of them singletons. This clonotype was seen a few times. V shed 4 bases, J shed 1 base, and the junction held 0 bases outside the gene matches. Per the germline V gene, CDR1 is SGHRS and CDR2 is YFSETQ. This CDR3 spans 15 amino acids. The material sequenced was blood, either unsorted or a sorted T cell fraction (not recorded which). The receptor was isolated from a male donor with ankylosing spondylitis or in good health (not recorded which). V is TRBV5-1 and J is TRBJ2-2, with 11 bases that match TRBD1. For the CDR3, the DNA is TGCGCCAGCAGCGGGACAGGGGGGAACACCGGGGAGCTGTTTTTT. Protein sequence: CASSGTGGNTGELFF.